This is a list of T cell receptor beta chains from one sample in a study of cytomegalovirus exposure and HLA in healthy donors. The data were produced by immunoSEQ multiplex PCR, yet TCRdb's version contains in-frame clones alone and is incomplete. This table holds some 140,000 clones, just under 80% found once. The sequencing sample was made of PBMCs. The receptors were sampled from a woman aged 18-29 years in good health and CMV-seronegative. Both conserved end residues are trimmed from each CDR3. A D gene is named only where the DNA matches it firmly. Size is omitted from some rows. Given values are once, few, many or a class for expanded clones.

>TRBV15|.|TRBJ2-7|TRBD1
ATSRALSRTGAYEQY
>TRBV25-1|.|TRBJ2-1|.
ASSAAFGMDNEQF
>TRBV6-1|few|TRBJ2-3|.
ASSLRTDTQY
>TRBV5-3|few|TRBJ2-1|.
ARSLCEGAYNEQF
>TRBV5-1|.|TRBJ2-2|.
ASSPIQGTGELF
>TRBV30|once|TRBJ2-3|TRBD2
AWMQGTSATDTQY
>TRBV19|.|TRBJ2-6|.
ASSILDSAGANVLT
>TRBV27|.|TRBJ2-5|.
ASSLAGYQETQY
>TRBV5-1|.|TRBJ1-1|.
ASSLMTDSGRAF
>TRBV5-4|few|TRBJ2-1|.
ASSLARGNEQF
>TRBV5-6|few|TRBJ1-1|.
ASSMTGNTEAF
>TRBV14|.|TRBJ2-7|.
ASSQGAGDSYEQY
>TRBV2|.|TRBJ2-1|.
ASSQNEQF
>TRBV14|.|TRBJ1-2|TRBD1
ASSQGDRGDYGYT
>TRBV4-1|.|TRBJ2-7|.
ASSPYFRERRNEQY
>TRBV5-1|.|TRBJ2-7|.
ASSLAGEGYEQY
>TRBV30|.|TRBJ1-1|.
AWSVGGNTEAF
>TRBV7-9|once|TRBJ1-1|.
ASRPSGQAEAF
>TRBV6-5|.|TRBJ2-1|.
ASSEGTGSEQF
>TRBV30|.|TRBJ2-7|.
AWSRGPYEQY
>TRBV9|.|TRBJ2-3|TRBD2
ASSVAGTSGSTDTQY
>TRBV7-8|.|TRBJ1-2|.
ASSLTGYQGGYT
>TRBV28|few|TRBJ2-7|TRBD1
ASSFTGGSHEQY
>TRBV19|.|TRBJ1-5|TRBD1
ASSLDRGRRSNQPQH
>TRBV7-2|.|TRBJ2-2|.
ASSPLGRETGELF
>TRBV7-2|.|TRBJ1-1|.
ASSLDPGMNTEAF
>TRBV19|.|TRBJ2-3|TRBD2
ASSRRLAGSTDTQY
>TRBV6-1|.|TRBJ1-2|.
ASPDSYT
>TRBV27|few|TRBJ2-1|TRBD2
ATKGLAVYNEQF
>TRBV13|.|TRBJ2-3|TRBD2
ASSLGGSKGDTQY
>TRBV4-1|.|TRBJ2-5|TRBD1
ASSGRDRGGGETQY
>TRBV28|.|TRBJ2-7|TRBD1
ASSPRDRSYEQY
>TRBV5-1|once|TRBJ2-3|.
ASTYAGKDTQY
>TRBV4-1|.|TRBJ2-5|TRBD2
ASSPRGSGSGETQY
>TRBV4-1|.|TRBJ2-7|.
ASSSWLLAGEEEQY
>TRBV27|.|TRBJ2-2|TRBD2
ASSFGTSGRGELF
>TRBV7-9|.|TRBJ1-2|TRBD1
ASSQGTGGYGYT
>TRBV6-1|few|TRBJ2-7|TRBD1
ASSLDRGTYEQY
>TRBV5-6|once|TRBJ1-6|.
ASSRISSGGSPLH
>TRBV29-1|.|TRBJ1-2|.
SSGGEYGYT
>TRBV2|few|TRBJ2-5|TRBD1
ASSSLGQGDTQY
>TRBV11-2|.|TRBJ2-3|.
ASSHQGPTS
>TRBV19|.|TRBJ1-5|TRBD1
ASNPGQFPQRPQH
>TRBV19|.|TRBJ2-1|TRBD1
ASRIQGFNNEQF
>TRBV10-3|.|TRBJ1-5|TRBD1
AISESTTGPSNQPQH
>TRBV10-2|.|TRBJ2-3|TRBD2
ARGTSGITDTQY
>TRBV7-9|.|TRBJ1-1|TRBD1
ASSLHEGQGEAF
>TRBV5-1|.|TRBJ2-5|.
ASSPSVGYQETQY
>TRBV6-1|.|TRBJ1-1|.
ASSPRAEAF
>TRBV6-5|.|TRBJ1-1|TRBD1
ASSWGQEAF
>TRBV15|.|TRBJ2-1|.
ATSSPTGNIPYNEQF
>TRBV27|.|TRBJ2-1|TRBD2
ASSLMASGYNEQF
>TRBV10-1|.|TRBJ2-3|TRBD2
ASSEDSGAGTDTQY
>TRBV30|.|TRBJ1-2|TRBD1
AWSWTGGRYT
>TRBV30|once|TRBJ2-1|.
AWSVGEQF
>TRBV30|.|TRBJ1-2|.
AWIREGYGYT
>TRBV7-9|once|TRBJ1-1|.
ASSLRGSEAF
>TRBV21-1|.|TRBJ1-2|.
ASSKARFPPGQIDGYT
>TRBV2|.|TRBJ2-7|.
ASILERAVHEQY
>TRBV4-2|.|TRBJ2-7|TRBD1
ASSQAAITGTGGRYEQY